The table lists the clone carrying this T cell receptor beta chain with many counts. This sample was taken from a study of molecular identifiers for immune sequencing clone quantification. Germline lookup yields CDR1 MGHRA and CDR2 YSYEKL. Trimming left V 2 bases short and J 5 bases short, with 12 bases between. There are 14 residues in the CDR3. Bulk TCR libraries were made with methods that had been previously described and with listed TCR primers. MiXCR, applied by TCRdb to the PCR reads, yields one record per CDR3 protein. The table records more than 250,000 distinct CDR3 sequences, around 21% of them present only once.

The specimen sequenced was naive CD8+ T cells from blood, with Jurkat cell RNA spiked in. Subset reported: FACS-sorted CD8+CD4-CCR7+CD45RA+ naive T cells. The gene calls are TRBV4-1 and TRBJ1-1, with D tentatively TRBD1 (5 bases). This clonotype originated in a human donor in good health. Some libraries in this study had Jurkat cell RNA spiked in. This CDR3 is CASSQWGSGTEAFF. The CDR3 nucleotides read TGCGCCAGCAGCCAATGGGGGTCGGGTACTGAAGCTTTCTTT.